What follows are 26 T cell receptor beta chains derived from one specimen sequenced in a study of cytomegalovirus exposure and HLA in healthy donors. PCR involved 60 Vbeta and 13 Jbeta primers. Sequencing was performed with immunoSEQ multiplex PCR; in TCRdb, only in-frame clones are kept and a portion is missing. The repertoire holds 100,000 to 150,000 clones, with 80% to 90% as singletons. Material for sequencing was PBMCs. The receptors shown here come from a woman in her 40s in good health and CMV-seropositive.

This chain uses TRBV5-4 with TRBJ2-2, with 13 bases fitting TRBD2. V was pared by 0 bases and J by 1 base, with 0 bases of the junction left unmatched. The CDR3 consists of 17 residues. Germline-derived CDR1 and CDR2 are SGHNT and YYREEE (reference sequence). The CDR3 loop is CASSLGLAGGNTGELFF. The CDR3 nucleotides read TGTGCCAGCAGCTTGGGACTAGCGGGAGGGAACACCGGGGAGCTGTTTTTT. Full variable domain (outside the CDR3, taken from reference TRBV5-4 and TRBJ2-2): ETGVTQSPTHLIKTRGQQVTLRCSSQSGHNTVSWYQQALGQGPQFIFQYYREEENGRGNFPPRFSGLQFPNYSSELNVNALELDDSALYLCASSLGLAGGNTGELFFGEGSRLTVL.

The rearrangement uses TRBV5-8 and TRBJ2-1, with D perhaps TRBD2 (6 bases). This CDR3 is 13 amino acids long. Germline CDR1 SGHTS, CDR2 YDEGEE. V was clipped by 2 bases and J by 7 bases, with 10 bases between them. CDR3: CASSFLGGNEQFF. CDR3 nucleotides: TGTGCCAGCAGCTTCCTCGGGGGAAATGAGCAGTTCTTC.

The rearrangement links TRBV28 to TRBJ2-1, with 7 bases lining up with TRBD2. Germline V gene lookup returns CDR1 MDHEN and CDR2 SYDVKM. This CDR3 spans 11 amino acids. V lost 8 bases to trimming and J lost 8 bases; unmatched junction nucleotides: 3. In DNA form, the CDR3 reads TGTGCCAGCCGACTAGCATATGAGCAGTTCTTC. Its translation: CASRLAYEQFF.

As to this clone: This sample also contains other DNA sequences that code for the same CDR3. The CDR3 spells CASSLAGAGNTIYF. The CDR3 DNA reads TGCGCCAGCAGCTTGGCAGGGGCGGGAAACACCATATATTTT. V usage is TRBV5-1 and J usage is TRBJ1-3, with D tentatively TRBD1 (6 bases). With 0 bases removed from V and 4 bases from J, the gap between germline ends came to 8 bases. CDR3 length: 14 residues. CDR1 SGHRS and CDR2 YFSETQ come from the germline V gene.

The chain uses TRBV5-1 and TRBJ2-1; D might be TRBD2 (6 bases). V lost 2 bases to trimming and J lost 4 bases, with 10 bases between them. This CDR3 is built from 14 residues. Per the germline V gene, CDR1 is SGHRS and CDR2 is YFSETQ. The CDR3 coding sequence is TGCGCCAGCAGCTTTGGTAGCGGATACAATGAGCAGTTCTTC. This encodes CASSFGSGYNEQFF.

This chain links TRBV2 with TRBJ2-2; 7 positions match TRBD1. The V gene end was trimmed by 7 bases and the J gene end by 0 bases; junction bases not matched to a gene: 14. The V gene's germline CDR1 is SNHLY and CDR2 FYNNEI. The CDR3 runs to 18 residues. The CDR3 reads CASTQRAGTAANTGELFF. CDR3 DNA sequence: TGTGCCAGCACCCAAAGGGCCGGGACAGCAGCGAACACCGGGGAGCTGTTTTTT.

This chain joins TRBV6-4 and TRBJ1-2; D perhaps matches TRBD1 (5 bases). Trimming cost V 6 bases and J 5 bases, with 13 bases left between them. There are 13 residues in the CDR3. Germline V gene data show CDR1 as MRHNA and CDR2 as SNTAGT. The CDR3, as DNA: TGTGCCAGCAGCCTGCGGAGGGGTTATGGCTACACCTTC. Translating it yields CASSLRRGYGYTF.

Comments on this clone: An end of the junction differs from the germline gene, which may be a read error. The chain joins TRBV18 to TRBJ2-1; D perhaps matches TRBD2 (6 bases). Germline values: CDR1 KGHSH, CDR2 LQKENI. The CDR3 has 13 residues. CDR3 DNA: TGTGCCAGCTCACTAAGGGACTTGTCACTACTGGTCTTC. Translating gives CASSLRDLSLLVF.

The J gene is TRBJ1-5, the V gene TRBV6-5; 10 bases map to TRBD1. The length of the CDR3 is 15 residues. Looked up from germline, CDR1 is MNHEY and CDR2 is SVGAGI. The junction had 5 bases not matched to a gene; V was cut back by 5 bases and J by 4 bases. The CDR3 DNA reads TGTGCCAGCAGTCCGGGACAGGGGTGGAATCAGCCCCAGCATTTT. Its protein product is CASSPGQGWNQPQHF.

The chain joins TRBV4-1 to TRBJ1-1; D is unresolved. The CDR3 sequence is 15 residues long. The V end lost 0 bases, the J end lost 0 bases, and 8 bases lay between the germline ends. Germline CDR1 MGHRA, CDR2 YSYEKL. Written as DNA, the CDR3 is TGCGCCAGCAGCCAAGATCGTGAGATGAACACTGAAGCTTTCTTT. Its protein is CASSQDREMNTEAFF.

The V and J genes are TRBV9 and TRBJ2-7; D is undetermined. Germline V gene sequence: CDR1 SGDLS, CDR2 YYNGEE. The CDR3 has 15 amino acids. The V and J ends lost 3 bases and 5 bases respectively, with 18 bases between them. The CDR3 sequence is CASSASARSMDEQYF. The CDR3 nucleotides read TGTGCCAGCAGCGCATCCGCCAGGTCGATGGACGAGCAGTACTTC.

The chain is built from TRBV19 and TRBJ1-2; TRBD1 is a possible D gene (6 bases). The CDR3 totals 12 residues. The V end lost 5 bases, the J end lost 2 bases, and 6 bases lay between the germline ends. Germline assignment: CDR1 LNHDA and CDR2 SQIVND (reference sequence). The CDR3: CASSGQNYGYTF. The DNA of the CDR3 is TGTGCCAGTAGTGGACAGAACTATGGCTACACCTTC.

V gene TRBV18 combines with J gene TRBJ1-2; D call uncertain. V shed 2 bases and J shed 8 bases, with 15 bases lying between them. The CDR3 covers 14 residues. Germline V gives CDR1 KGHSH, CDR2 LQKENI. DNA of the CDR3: TGTGCCAGCTCACCATCAGACAACCGGGGAGGCTACACCTTC. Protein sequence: CASSPSDNRGGYTF. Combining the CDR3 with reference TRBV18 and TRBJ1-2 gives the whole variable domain NAGVMQNPRHLVRRRGQEARLRCSPMKGHSHVYWYRQLPEEGLKFMVYLQKENIIDESGMPKERFSAEFPKEGPSILRIQQVVRGDSAAYFCASSPSDNRGGYTFGSGTRLTVV.

This chain's CDR3 is CASSFLTSGRSSYNEQFF. In DNA form, the CDR3 reads TGTGCCAGCAGTTTTCTCACTAGCGGGAGAAGCTCCTACAATGAGCAGTTCTTC. V is TRBV27 and J is TRBJ2-1; TRBD2 matches 11 bases. CDR3 size: 18 residues. The germline gives CDR1 MNHEY, CDR2 SMNVEV (reference sequence). Unmatched junction bases numbered 7, after V lost 3 bases and J lost 0 bases.

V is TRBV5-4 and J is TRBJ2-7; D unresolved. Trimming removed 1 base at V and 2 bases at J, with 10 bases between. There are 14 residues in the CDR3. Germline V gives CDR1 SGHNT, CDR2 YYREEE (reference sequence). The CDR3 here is CASSLLDSPYEQYF. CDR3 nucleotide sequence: TGTGCCAGCAGCTTGTTAGATTCTCCCTACGAGCAGTACTTC.

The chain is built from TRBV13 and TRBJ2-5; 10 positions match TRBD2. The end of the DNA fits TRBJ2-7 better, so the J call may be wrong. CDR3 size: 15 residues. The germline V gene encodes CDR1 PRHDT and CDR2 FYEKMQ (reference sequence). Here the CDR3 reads CASSPPSGRVYEQYF. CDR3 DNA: TGTGCCAGCAGCCCCCCAAGCGGGAGGGTCTACGAGCAGTACTTC.

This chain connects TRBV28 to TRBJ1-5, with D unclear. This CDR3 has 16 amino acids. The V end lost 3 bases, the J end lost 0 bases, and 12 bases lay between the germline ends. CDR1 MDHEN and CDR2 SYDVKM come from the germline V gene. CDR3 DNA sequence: TGTGCCAGCAGTTTTTTTCTCACATCTAGCAATCAGCCCCAGCATTTT. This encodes CASSFFLTSSNQPQHF.

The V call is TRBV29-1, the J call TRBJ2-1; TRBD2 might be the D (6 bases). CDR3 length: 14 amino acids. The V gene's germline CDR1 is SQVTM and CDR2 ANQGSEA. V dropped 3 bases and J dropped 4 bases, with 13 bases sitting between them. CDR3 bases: TGCAGCGTTGAGGCTAGCGAACCATACAATGAGCAGTTCTTC. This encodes CSVEASEPYNEQFF.

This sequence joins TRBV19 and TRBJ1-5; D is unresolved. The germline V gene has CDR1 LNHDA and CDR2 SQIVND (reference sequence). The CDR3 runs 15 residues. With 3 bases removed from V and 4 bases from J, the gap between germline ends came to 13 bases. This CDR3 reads CASSILFAENQPQHF. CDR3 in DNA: TGTGCCAGTAGTATCCTTTTTGCGGAGAATCAGCCCCAGCATTTT.

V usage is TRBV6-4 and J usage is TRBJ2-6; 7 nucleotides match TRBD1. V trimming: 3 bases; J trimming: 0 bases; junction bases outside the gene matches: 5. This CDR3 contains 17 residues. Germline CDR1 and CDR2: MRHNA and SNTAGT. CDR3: CASSEGDSASGANVLTF. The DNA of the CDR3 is TGTGCCAGCAGTGAAGGGGACAGTGCCTCTGGGGCCAACGTCCTGACTTTC.

CDR3 DNA sequence: TGTGCCAGCAGTGAAAGCGCTCTCTGGGGAAACACCATATATTTT. As protein: CASSESALWGNTIYF. The gene calls are TRBV25-1 and TRBJ1-3, with D unresolved. Trimming took 2 bases from V and 4 from J, leaving 12 bases between them. CDR1 MGHDK and CDR2 SYGVNS come from the germline V gene. The CDR3 is 15 residues long.

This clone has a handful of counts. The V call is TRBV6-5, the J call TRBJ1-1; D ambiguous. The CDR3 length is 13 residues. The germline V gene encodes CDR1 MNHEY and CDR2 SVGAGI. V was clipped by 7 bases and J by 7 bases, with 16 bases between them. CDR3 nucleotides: TGTGCCAGCAACTCTAATGCGGCGGGTGAAGCTTTCTTT. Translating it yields CASNSNAAGEAFF.

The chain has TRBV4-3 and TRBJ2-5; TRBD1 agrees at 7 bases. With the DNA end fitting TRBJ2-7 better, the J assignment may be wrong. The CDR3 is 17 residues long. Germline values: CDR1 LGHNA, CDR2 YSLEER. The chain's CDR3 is CASSPGSVAGGSYEQYF. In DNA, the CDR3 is TGCGCCAGCAGCCCCGGTTCGGTGGCAGGGGGCTCCTACGAGCAGTACTTC.

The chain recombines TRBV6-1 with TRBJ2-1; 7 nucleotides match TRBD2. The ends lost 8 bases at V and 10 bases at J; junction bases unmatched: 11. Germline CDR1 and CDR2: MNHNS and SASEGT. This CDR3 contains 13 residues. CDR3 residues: CASDERDLREQFF. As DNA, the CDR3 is TGTGCCAGCGATGAGCGGGACTTAAGAGAGCAGTTCTTC.

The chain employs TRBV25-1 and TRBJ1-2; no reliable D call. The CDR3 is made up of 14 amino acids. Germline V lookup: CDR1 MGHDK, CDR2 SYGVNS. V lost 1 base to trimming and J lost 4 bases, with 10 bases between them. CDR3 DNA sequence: TGTGCCAGCAGTGAATTCTCGGGAGGCTATGGCTACACCTTC. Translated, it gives CASSEFSGGYGYTF.

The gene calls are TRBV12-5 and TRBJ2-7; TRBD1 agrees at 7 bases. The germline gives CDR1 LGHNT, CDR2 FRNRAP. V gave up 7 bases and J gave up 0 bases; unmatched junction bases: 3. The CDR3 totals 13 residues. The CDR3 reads CASAWDSSYEQYF. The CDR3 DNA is TGTGCTAGTGCTTGGGACAGCTCCTACGAGCAGTACTTC.